The 26 T cell receptor beta chains reported below all come from one sample, sequenced in a study of T cells after yellow fever vaccination. One entry per CDR3 protein results from TCRdb running MiXCR on the 5' RACE reads. In the table there are about 320,000 distinct CDR3 sequences, about 10% of which are singletons. The sequencing used CD4+ T cells sorted from PBMCs, collected 45 days after the yellow fever booster vaccination. The source of these receptors is a man younger than 35 who received the YFV17D yellow fever vaccine.

J is TRBJ1-4 and V is TRBV5-1, with D perhaps TRBD1 (6 bases). Trimming left V 2 bases short and J 8 bases short, with 16 bases between. From germline, CDR1 is SGHRS and CDR2 YFSETQ. The CDR3 covers 15 residues. The CDR3 reads CASSLQDSSVEKLFF. CDR3 bases: TGCGCCAGCAGCTTACAGGACAGCTCTGTGGAAAAACTGTTTTTT.

In its sample, this clonotype was seen a few times. This rearrangement joins TRBV5-1 to TRBJ1-1, with D possibly TRBD1 on 5 matching bases. CDR3 size: 14 residues. V lost 4 bases to trimming and J lost 1 base, with 11 bases between them. Per the germline V gene, CDR1 is SGHRS and CDR2 is YFSETQ. The CDR3 DNA follows: TGCGCCAGCAGCAAAGGGGACGGGAACACTGAAGCTTTCTTT. Translated, it gives CASSKGDGNTEAFF.

This clonotype has a handful of counts. This sequence joins TRBV2 and TRBJ1-6; a weak D match, TRBD1 (6 bases). Germline V gene data show CDR1 as SNHLY and CDR2 as FYNNEI. The CDR3 has 16 residues. V was shortened by 6 bases and J by 2 bases, with 14 bases between the two germline ends. The CDR3: CASRGGAPTYNSPLHF. The CDR3 region has the DNA TGTGCCAGCAGAGGGGGTGCACCGACCTATAATTCACCCCTCCACTTT.

The table lists this clonotype with many counts. This chain joins TRBV9 and TRBJ2-3, with D possibly being TRBD2 (7 bases). CDR1 and CDR2 from the germline V gene are SGDLS and YYNGEE. This CDR3 is 15 amino acids long. Trimming took off 0 bases at V and 5 bases at J, with 13 bases between the two ends. The CDR3 loop is CASSVVGGAGDTQYF. CDR3 bases: TGTGCCAGCAGCGTAGTGGGGGGGGCCGGAGATACGCAGTATTTT.

There are a few counts of this clonotype. The rearrangement uses TRBV4-2 and TRBJ1-2, with unresolved D. With 0 bases removed from V and 2 bases from J, the gap between germline ends came to 13 bases. The CDR3 is 16 amino acids. Looked up from germline, CDR1 is LGHNA and CDR2 is YNFKEQ. This CDR3 reads CASSQDPTRTNYGYTF. The CDR3 DNA is TGTGCCAGCAGCCAAGATCCCACCAGGACCAACTATGGCTACACCTTC.

A few counts support this clonotype. V and J are TRBV5-1 and TRBJ1-1; 7 bases line up with TRBD1. The CDR3 runs 12 residues. V lost 4 bases and J lost 6; bases outside the gene matches: 3. Germline CDR1 SGHRS, CDR2 YFSETQ. The CDR3 region is CASSRGTAEAFF. The CDR3 DNA follows: TGCGCCAGCAGCAGGGGGACAGCTGAAGCTTTCTTT.

This clonotype was picked up a small number of times. The V and J genes are TRBV12-3 or TRBV12-4 and TRBJ2-1; no clear D. V was trimmed by 6 bases and J by 1 base, leaving 7 bases between them. The CDR3 is made up of 13 amino acids. Here the CDR3 reads CASSASSYNEQFF. Here the CDR3 DNA reads TGTGCCAGCAGCGCTAGTTCCTACAATGAGCAGTTCTTC.

The chain employs TRBV5-1 and TRBJ2-3; maybe TRBD2 (6 bases). The CDR3 is 15 amino acids. The V end lost 4 bases, the J end lost 2 bases, and 14 bases lay between the germline ends. CDR1 is SGHRS, CDR2 YFSETQ, per germline. This CDR3 is CASSTGDKYTDTQYF. In DNA, the CDR3 is TGCGCCAGCAGCACGGGAGACAAGTACACAGATACGCAGTATTTT.

This chain links TRBV6-5 with TRBJ2-2, with D possibly being TRBD2 (6 bases). This CDR3 has 16 residues. V was shortened by 1 base and J by 1 base, with 10 bases between the two germline ends. Germline CDR1 is MNHEY and CDR2 is SVGAGI. The CDR3, as DNA: TGTGCCAGCAGTTACTGGGGCGGGGAGAACACCGGGGAGCTGTTTTTT. It translates to CASSYWGGENTGELFF.

This rearrangement joins TRBV7-3 to TRBJ1-1, with 8 nucleotides matching TRBD1. The CDR3 is 14 residues long. Germline CDR1 is SGHTA and CDR2 is FQGTGA. V lost 4 bases, J lost 3 bases, and 4 bases stayed unmatched. The CDR3 loop is CASSSDRVYTEAFF. The CDR3 coding sequence is TGTGCCAGCAGCTCGGACAGGGTCTACACTGAAGCTTTCTTT.

The chain uses TRBV3-1 and TRBJ2-1, with TRBD1 matching 10 bases. V dropped 3 bases and J dropped 7; count of bases not matched to a gene: 6. Germline lookup yields CDR1 LGHDT and CDR2 YNNKEL (reference sequence). The length of the CDR3 is 15 residues. DNA of the CDR3: TGTGCCAGCAGCCAGCCGGGACAGGGGTTTAATGAGCAGTTCTTC. Its protein product is CASSQPGQGFNEQFF.

The chain links TRBV20-1 to TRBJ2-3; the D gene is possibly TRBD1 (7 bases). With 8 bases removed from V and 2 bases from J, the gap between germline ends came to 29 bases. This CDR3 is 18 amino acids long. Germline assignment: CDR1 DFQATT and CDR2 SNEGSKA (reference sequence). The CDR3 DNA sequence: TGCAGTACCCCTCCCTGGGACCAACCAGGGGGGACCACAGATACGCAGTATTTT. Amino acid sequence: CSTPPWDQPGGTTDTQYF.

Only a few counts were recorded for this clonotype. The DNA of the CDR3 is TGCGCCAGCAGCCGAGATCTCGGGGCCTCCGGCAATGAGCAGTTCTTC. This sequence encodes CASSRDLGASGNEQFF. The J gene is TRBJ2-1, the V gene TRBV4-3; possibly TRBD1 or TRBD2 for D (5 bases each). The CDR3 extends over 16 amino acids. CDR1 and CDR2 (germline): LGHNA, YSLEER. Trimming stripped 4 bases from V and 6 bases from J, with 19 bases between.

Only a few counts were recorded for this clonotype. V gene TRBV14 combines with J gene TRBJ2-1; TRBD1 agrees at 9 bases. The CDR3 runs to 17 residues. The germline V gene has CDR1 SGHDN and CDR2 FVKESK. The J segment lost 5 bases and the V segment lost 1 base, leaving 9 bases of the junction unmatched. DNA of the CDR3: TGTGCCAGCAGCCAAGGGAATCACAGGGGGCTTGACAATGAGCAGTTCTTC. It encodes CASSQGNHRGLDNEQFF.

The table lists this clonotype with many counts. The V and J genes are TRBV4-2 and TRBJ1-1; the match to TRBD1 covers 8 bases. V lost 1 base and J lost 3; bases outside the gene matches: 7. Per germline, CDR1 LGHNA and CDR2 YNFKEQ. The CDR3 sequence is 16 residues long. The CDR3 spells CASSQGTGRRDTEAFF. The DNA of the CDR3 is TGTGCCAGCAGCCAAGGGACAGGGCGTCGAGACACTGAAGCTTTCTTT.

This clonotype was seen only a few times. The gene calls are TRBV6-2 or TRBV6-3 and TRBJ2-3; D is possibly TRBD1 (8 bases). Trimming took off 6 bases at V and 4 bases at J, with 17 bases between the two ends. The CDR3 is 15 residues long. CDR1 is MNHEY, CDR2 SVGEGT, per germline. CDR3 in amino acids: CASSHRQGRADTQYF. The CDR3 DNA follows: TGTGCCAGCAGCCATAGACAGGGGAGGGCAGATACGCAGTATTTT.

This clonotype was seen a few times. This rearrangement joins TRBV15 to TRBJ2-7; weak D call: TRBD1 (5 bases). Germline V CDR1 and CDR2: LNHNV, YYDKDF (reference sequence). Trimming stripped 0 bases from V and 12 bases from J, with 12 bases between. The CDR3 is made up of 12 amino acids. This CDR3 reads CATSRDHRSPYF. For the CDR3, the DNA is TGTGCCACCAGCAGAGATCACAGGTCTCCGTACTTC.

This clonotype was found many times. The genes are TRBV10-3 and TRBJ1-6, with D tentatively TRBD1 (5 bases). There are 14 residues in the CDR3. CDR1 is ENHRY and CDR2 is SYGVKD in the germline V gene. V shed 3 bases and J shed 7 bases, with 10 bases lying between them. As DNA, the CDR3 is TGTGCCATCAGTGATGATAAGGGGAATTCACCCCTCCACTTT. Translated, it gives CAISDDKGNSPLHF.

This clonotype came up many times. V and J are TRBV12-3 or TRBV12-4 and TRBJ1-5; D gene unclear. V was shortened by 4 bases and J by 4 bases, with 11 bases between the two germline ends. The CDR3 extends over 14 amino acids. The CDR3 region is CASSSGRNNQPQHF. CDR3 nucleotides: TGTGCCAGCAGTTCCGGACGGAATAATCAGCCCCAGCATTTT.

CDR3 residues: CASSNGQHTGELFF. Written as DNA, the CDR3 is TGTGCCAGCAGCAATGGGCAGCACACCGGGGAGCTGTTTTTT. The gene calls are TRBV7-2 and TRBJ2-2; D is uncertain. This CDR3 region has 14 residues. V gave up 5 bases and J gave up 3 bases, with 10 bases separating them. CDR1 is SGHTA and CDR2 is FQGNSA in the germline V gene.

This sequence joins TRBV6-6 and TRBJ1-3; TRBD1 might be the D (6 bases). This CDR3 contains 16 residues. Germline V CDR1 and CDR2: MNHNY, SVGAGI (reference sequence). V was shortened by 2 bases and J by 1 base, with 12 bases between the two germline ends. CDR3 region: CASSYGGAISGNTIYF. The CDR3 DNA is TGTGCCAGCAGTTACGGGGGGGCGATTTCTGGAAACACCATATATTTT.

This clonotype was seen more than once but under ten times. This chain links TRBV5-1 with TRBJ2-1, with D perhaps matching TRBD1 (5 bases). Germline lookup yields CDR1 SGHRS and CDR2 YFSETQ. V dropped 0 bases and J dropped 5 bases, with 9 bases sitting between them. The CDR3 extends over 14 amino acids. CDR3 sequence reads: CASSLVTDNNEQFF. DNA of the CDR3: TGCGCCAGCAGCTTGGTGACAGATAACAATGAGCAGTTCTTC.

The chain recombines TRBV19 with TRBJ1-2; D possibly corresponds to TRBD1 (6 bases). Looked up from germline, CDR1 is LNHDA and CDR2 is SQIVND (reference sequence). The ends were cut back, 5 bases at V and 6 bases at J, with 13 bases in the middle. This CDR3 has 13 residues. The CDR3 nucleotides read TGTGCCAGTAGTCCGGACAGAGTCGATGGCTACACCTTC. It codes for CASSPDRVDGYTF.

V usage is TRBV9 and J usage is TRBJ1-1, with unresolved D. From germline, CDR1 is SGDLS and CDR2 YYNGEE. The CDR3 is 15 residues long. The V end was cut by 4 bases, the J end by 0 bases, with 13 bases between. The chain's CDR3 is CASSPRSGMNTEAFF. The CDR3 DNA reads TGTGCCAGCAGCCCCCGAAGTGGGATGAACACTGAAGCTTTCTTT. The whole variable domain, remainder taken from reference TRBV9 and TRBJ1-1, is DSGVTQTPKHLITATGQRVTLRCSPRSGDLSVYWYQQSLDQGLQFLIQYYNGEERAKGNILERFSAQQFPDLHSELNLSSLELGDSALYFCASSPRSGMNTEAFFGQGTRLTVV.

This clonotype appeared a few times. The rearrangement uses TRBV2 and TRBJ1-5; the match to TRBD1 covers 8 bases. Per the germline V gene, CDR1 is SNHLY and CDR2 is FYNNEI. The CDR3 is 14 amino acids. V was pared by 6 bases and J by 7 bases, with 8 bases of the junction left unmatched. The chain's CDR3 is CASSAGQGEQPQHF. CDR3 nucleotide sequence: TGTGCCAGCAGCGCCGGACAGGGAGAACAGCCCCAGCATTTT.

This chain uses TRBV29-1 with TRBJ1-1; D gene ambiguous. This CDR3 region has 12 residues. Germline CDR1 and CDR2: SQVTM and ANQGSEA. The V gene lost 5 bases and the J gene lost 1 base, with 8 bases spanning the gap. CDR3 DNA: TGCAGCGTTTCGATATGGAACACTGAAGCTTTCTTT. It specifies CSVSIWNTEAFF. Drawing the rest from reference TRBV29-1 and TRBJ1-1, the complete variable domain is SAVISQKPSRDICQRGTSLTIQCQVDSQVTMMFWYRQQPGQSLTLIATANQGSEATYESGFVIDKFPISRPNLTFSTLTVSNMSPEDSSIYLCSVSIWNTEAFFGQGTRLTVV.